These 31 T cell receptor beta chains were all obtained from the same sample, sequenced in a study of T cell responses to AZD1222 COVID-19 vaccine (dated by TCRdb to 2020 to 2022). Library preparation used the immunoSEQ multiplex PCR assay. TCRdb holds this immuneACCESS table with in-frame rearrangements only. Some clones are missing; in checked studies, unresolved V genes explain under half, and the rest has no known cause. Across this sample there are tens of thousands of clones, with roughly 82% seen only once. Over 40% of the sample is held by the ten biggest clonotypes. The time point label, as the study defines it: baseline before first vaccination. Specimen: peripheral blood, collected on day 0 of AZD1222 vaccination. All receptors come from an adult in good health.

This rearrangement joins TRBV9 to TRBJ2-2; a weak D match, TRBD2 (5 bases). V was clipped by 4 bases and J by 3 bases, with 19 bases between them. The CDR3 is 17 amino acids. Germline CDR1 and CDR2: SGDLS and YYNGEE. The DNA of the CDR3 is TGTGCCAGCAGCAGAGACGGGGAGCTCAAACACACCGGGGAGCTGTTTTTT. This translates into CASSRDGELKHTGELFF.

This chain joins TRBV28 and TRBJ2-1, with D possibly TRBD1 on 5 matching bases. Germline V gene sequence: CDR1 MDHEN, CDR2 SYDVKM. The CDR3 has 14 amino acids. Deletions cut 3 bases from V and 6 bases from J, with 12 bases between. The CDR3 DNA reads TGTGCCAGCAGTTTGACTGGTAGGGGCAATGAGCAGTTCTTC. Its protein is CASSLTGRGNEQFF.

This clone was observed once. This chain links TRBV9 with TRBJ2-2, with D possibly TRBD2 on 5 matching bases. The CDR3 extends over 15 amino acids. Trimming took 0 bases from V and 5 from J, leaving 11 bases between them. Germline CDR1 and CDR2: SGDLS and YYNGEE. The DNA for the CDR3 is TGTGCCAGCAGCGTAGAAGACCCGGGAACCGGGGAGCTGTTTTTT. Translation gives CASSVEDPGTGELFF. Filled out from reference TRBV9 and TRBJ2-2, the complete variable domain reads DSGVTQTPKHLITATGQRVTLRCSPRSGDLSVYWYQQSLDQGLQFLIQYYNGEERAKGNILERFSAQQFPDLHSELNLSSLELGDSALYFCASSVEDPGTGELFFGEGSRLTVL.

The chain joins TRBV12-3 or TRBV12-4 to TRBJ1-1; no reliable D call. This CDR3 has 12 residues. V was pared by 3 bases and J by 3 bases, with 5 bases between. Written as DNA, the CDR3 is TGTGCCAGCAGTTTGGGAGACACTGAAGCTTTCTTT. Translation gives CASSLGDTEAFF.

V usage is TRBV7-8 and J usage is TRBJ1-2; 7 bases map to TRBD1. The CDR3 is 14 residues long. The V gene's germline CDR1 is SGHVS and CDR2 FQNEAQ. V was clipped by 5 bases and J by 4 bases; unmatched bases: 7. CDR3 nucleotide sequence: TGTGCCAGCAGCACTATGACAGGGAGCTATGGCTACACCTTC. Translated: CASSTMTGSYGYTF.

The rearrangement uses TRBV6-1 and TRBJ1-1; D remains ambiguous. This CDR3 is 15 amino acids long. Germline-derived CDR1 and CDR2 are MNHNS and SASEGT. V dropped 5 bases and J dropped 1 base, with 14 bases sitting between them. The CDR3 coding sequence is TGTGCCAGCAGTCCCCGGGGTGGAAGGAACACTGAAGCTTTCTTT. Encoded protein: CASSPRGGRNTEAFF.

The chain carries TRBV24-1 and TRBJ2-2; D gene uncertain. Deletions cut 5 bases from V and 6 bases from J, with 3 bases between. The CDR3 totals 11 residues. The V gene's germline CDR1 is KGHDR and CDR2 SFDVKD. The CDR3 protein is CATSGPGELFF. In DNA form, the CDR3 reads TGTGCCACCAGTGGCCCCGGGGAGCTGTTTTTT.

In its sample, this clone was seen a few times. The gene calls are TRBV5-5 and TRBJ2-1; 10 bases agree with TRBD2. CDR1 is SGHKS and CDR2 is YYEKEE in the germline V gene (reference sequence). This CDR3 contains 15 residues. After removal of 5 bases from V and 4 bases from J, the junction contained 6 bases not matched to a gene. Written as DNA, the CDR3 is TGTGCCAGCAGGGTCGGGACTAGCGATTACAATGAGCAGTTCTTC. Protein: CASRVGTSDYNEQFF.

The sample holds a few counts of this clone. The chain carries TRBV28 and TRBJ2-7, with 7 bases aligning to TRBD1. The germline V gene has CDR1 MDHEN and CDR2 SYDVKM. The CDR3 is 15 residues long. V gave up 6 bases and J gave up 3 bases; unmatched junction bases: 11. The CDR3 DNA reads TGTGCCAGCAGGGGGCACATGACAGGGAGCTACGAGCAGTACTTC. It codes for CASRGHMTGSYEQYF.

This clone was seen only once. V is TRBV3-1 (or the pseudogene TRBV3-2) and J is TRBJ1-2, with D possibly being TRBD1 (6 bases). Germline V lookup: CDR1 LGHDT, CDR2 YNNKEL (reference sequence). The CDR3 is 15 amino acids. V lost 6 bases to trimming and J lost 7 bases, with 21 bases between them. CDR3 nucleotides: TGTGCCAGCAGTCGGCGGGGGGCAGGGGTCCGTGGCTACACCTTC. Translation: CASSRRGAGVRGYTF.

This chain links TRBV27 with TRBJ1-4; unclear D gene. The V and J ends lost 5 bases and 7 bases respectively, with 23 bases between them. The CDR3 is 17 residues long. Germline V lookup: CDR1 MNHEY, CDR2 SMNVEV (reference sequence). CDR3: CASSHYKNGLEIEKLFF. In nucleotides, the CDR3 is TGTGCCAGCAGTCACTATAAGAACGGATTAGAGATTGAAAAACTGTTTTTT.

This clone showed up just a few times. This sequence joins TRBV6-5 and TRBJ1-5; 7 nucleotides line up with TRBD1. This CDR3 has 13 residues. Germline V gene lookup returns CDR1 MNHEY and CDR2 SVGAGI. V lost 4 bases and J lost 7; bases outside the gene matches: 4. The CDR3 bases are TGTGCCAGCAGTTTAGGGGGCCAGCAGCCCCAGCATTTT. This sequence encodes CASSLGGQQPQHF.

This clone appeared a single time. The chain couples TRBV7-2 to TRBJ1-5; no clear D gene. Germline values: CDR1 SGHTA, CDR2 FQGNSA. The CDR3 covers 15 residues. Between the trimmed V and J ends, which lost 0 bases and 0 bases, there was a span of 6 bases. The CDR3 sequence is CASSLAPVSNQPQHF. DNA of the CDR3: TGTGCCAGCAGCTTAGCACCCGTTAGCAATCAGCCCCAGCATTTT.

CDR3 sequence reads: CASRTSGSVADTQYF. The CDR3 nucleotides read TGTGCCAGCAGGACCAGCGGGAGCGTCGCAGATACGCAGTATTTT. This rearrangement joins TRBV3-1 (or the pseudogene TRBV3-2) to TRBJ2-3; 8 bases align to TRBD2. From germline, CDR1 is LGHDT and CDR2 YNNKEL (reference sequence). CDR3 length: 15 residues. V gave up 6 bases and J gave up 4 bases; unmatched junction bases: 9.

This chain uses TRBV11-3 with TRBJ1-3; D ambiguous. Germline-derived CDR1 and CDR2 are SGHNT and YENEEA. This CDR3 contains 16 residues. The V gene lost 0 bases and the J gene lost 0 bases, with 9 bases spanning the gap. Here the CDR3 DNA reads TGTGCCAGCAGCTTAGATTTTGCCAACTCTGGAAACACCATATATTTT. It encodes CASSLDFANSGNTIYF.

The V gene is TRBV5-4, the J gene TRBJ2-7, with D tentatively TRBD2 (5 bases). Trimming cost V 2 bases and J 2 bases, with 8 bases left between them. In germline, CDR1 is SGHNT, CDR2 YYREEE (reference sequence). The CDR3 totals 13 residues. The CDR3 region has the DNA TGTGCCAGCAGCTTTTCCGGGGCCTACGAGCAGTACTTC. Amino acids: CASSFSGAYEQYF.

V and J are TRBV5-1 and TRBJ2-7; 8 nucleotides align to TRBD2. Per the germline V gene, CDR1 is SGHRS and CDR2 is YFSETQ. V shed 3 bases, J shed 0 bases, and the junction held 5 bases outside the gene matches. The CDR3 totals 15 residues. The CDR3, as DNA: TGCGCCAGCAGCTATTCCGGGACTAGCTCCTACGAGCAGTACTTC. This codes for CASSYSGTSSYEQYF.

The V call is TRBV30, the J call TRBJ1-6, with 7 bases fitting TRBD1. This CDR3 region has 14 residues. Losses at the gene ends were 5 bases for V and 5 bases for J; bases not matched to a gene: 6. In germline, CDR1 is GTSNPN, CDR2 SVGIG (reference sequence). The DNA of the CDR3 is TGTGCCTGGGGAGGGACAGCCAATAATTCACCCCTCCACTTT. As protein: CAWGGTANNSPLHF.

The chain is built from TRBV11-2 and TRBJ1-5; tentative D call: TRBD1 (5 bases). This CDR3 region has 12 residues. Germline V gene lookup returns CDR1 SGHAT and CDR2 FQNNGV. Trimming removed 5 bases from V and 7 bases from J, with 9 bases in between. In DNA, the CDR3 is TGTGCCAGCAGCAAGTGGGGCCAGCCCCAGCATTTT. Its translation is CASSKWGQPQHF.

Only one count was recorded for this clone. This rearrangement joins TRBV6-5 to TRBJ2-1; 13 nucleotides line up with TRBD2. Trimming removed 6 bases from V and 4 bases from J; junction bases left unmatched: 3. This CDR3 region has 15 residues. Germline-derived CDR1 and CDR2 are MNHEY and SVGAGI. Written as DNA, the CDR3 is TGTGCCAGCAGATTACTAGCGGGGGGGTACAATGAGCAGTTCTTC. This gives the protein CASRLLAGGYNEQFF.

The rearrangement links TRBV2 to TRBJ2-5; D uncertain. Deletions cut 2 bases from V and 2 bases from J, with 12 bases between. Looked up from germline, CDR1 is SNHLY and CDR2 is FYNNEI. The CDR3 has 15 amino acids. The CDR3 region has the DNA TGTGCCAGCAGTGAATTGTCGTACGAACAAGAGACCCAGTACTTC. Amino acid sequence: CASSELSYEQETQYF.

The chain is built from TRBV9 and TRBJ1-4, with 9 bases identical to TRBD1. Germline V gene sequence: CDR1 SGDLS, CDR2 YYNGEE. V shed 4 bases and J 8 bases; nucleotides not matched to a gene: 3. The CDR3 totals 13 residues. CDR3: CASSIGTGEKLFF. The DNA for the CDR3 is TGTGCCAGCAGCATCGGGACAGGGGAAAAACTGTTTTTT.

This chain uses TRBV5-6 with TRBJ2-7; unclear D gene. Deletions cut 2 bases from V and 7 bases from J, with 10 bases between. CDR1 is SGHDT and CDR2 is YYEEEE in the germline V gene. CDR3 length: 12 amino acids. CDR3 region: CASSFVGQEQYF. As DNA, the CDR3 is TGTGCCAGCAGCTTCGTCGGGCAGGAGCAGTACTTC.

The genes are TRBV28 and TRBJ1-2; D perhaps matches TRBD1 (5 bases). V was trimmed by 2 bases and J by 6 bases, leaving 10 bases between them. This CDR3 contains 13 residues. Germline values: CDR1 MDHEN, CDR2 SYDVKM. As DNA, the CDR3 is TGTGCCAGCAGTTTAGCGGGGGTTGATGGCTACACCTTC. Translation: CASSLAGVDGYTF.

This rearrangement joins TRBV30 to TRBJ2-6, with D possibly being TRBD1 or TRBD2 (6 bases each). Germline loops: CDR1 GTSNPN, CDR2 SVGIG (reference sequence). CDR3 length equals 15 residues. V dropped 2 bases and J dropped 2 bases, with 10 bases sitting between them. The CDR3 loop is CAWSRGAAGANVLTF. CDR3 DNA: TGTGCCTGGAGTAGGGGGGCTGCTGGGGCCAACGTCCTGACTTTC.

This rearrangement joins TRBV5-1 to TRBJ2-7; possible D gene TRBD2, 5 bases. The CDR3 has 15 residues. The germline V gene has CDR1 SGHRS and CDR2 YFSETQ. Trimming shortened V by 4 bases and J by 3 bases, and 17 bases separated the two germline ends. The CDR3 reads CASSPDADSFYEQYF. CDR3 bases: TGCGCCAGCAGCCCGGACGCGGACTCCTTCTACGAGCAGTACTTC.

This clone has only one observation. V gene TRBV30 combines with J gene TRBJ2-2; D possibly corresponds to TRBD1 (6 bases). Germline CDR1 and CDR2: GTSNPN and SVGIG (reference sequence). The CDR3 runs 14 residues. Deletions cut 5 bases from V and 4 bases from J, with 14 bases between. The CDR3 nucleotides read TGTGCCTGGGGTGAAGACAGGTCCACCGGGGAGCTGTTTTTT. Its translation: CAWGEDRSTGELFF.

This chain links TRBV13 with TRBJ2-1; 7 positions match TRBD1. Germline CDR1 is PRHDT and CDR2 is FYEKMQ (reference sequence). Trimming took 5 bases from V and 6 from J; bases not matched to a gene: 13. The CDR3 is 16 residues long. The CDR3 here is CASSLLGGAGSNEQFF. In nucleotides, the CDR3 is TGTGCCAGCAGCCTCCTAGGGGGCGCAGGCTCCAATGAGCAGTTCTTC. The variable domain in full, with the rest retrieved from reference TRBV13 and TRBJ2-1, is AAGVIQSPRHLIKEKRETATLKCYPIPRHDTVYWYQQGPGQDPQFLISFYEKMQSDKGSIPDRFSAQQFSDYHSELNMSSLELGDSALYFCASSLLGGAGSNEQFFGPGTRLTVL.

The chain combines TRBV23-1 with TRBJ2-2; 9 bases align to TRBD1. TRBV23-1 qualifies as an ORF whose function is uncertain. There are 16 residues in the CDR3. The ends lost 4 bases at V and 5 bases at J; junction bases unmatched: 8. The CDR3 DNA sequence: TGCGCCAGCAGTCGGCACAGGGGGCATCGAACCGGGGAGCTGTTTTTT. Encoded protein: CASSRHRGHRTGELFF.

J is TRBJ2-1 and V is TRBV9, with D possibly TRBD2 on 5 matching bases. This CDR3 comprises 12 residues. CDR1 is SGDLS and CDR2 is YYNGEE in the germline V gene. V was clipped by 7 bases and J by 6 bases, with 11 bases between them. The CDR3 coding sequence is TGTGCCAGCGCGTTGGGGAGCAATGAGCAGTTCTTC. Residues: CASALGSNEQFF.

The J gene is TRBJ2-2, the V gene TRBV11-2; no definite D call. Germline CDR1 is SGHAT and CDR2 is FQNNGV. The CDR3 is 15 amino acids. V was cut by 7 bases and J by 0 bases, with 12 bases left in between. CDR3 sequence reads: CASTIHGANTGELFF. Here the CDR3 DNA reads TGTGCCAGCACTATTCATGGGGCGAACACCGGGGAGCTGTTTTTT.